This T cell receptor beta chain was documented in a study of T cell responses to AZD1222 COVID-19 vaccine. Broader study findings: Most donors were white British, females outnumbered males, and clonal diversity was possibly underestimated. Just a handful of AZD1222 recipients tested seropositive at baseline. Reports say nearly half of spike-specific TCRs go after unmutated variant regions. A rise in Spike-specific TCR breadth and depth followed two AZD1222 doses.

This clone was recorded a few times. Its antigen is unidentified. The germline V gene encodes CDR1 SQVTM and CDR2 ANQGSEA. There are 14 residues in the CDR3. V shed 0 bases, J shed 3 bases, and the junction held 4 bases outside the gene matches. The method was immunoSEQ multiplex PCR; TCRdb's version includes in-frame clones alone and lacks a portion of them. Among around 100,000 clones listed, 88% were seen once. The sequenced sample was peripheral blood, obtained on day 0 of AZD1222 vaccination. The clonotype was recovered from an adult in good health. V usage is TRBV29-1 and J usage is TRBJ1-1; TRBD1 agrees at 7 bases. CDR3 bases: TGCAGCGTTGAAGAAATGAGGGGGCACACTGAAGCTTTCTTT. Translating it yields CSVEEMRGHTEAFF. The variable domain in full, with the rest retrieved from reference TRBV29-1 and TRBJ1-1, is SAVISQKPSRDICQRGTSLTIQCQVDSQVTMMFWYRQQPGQSLTLIATANQGSEATYESGFVIDKFPISRPNLTFSTLTVSNMSPEDSSIYLCSVEEMRGHTEAFFGQGTRLTVV.